This entry lists 21 T cell receptor beta chains sequenced from one sample in a study of blood T cell repertoires in COVID-19. Some clones are missing from TCRdb's copy, which holds only in-frame ones; the method was immunoSEQ multiplex PCR. The table records about 68,000 clones, 87% of them present only once. Sequencing was performed on peripheral blood. The origin of the receptors is a woman aged 45-59 years with COVID-19, enrolled during active disease.

This clone was counted a few times. The gene calls are TRBV30 and TRBJ1-5; no clear D gene. Trimming stripped 2 bases from V and 0 bases from J, with 5 bases between. The germline V gene encodes CDR1 GTSNPN and CDR2 SVGIG (reference sequence). CDR3 length: 13 residues. CDR3 sequence (DNA): TGTGCCTGGAGTACTTTTAGCAATCAGCCCCAGCATTTT. This encodes CAWSTFSNQPQHF.

This clone appeared a single time. The CDR3 DNA follows: TGTGCCAGCAGTGTGGGCGCGGGAGCGACGTACAATGAGCAGTTCTTC. This encodes CASSVGAGATYNEQFF. The V gene is TRBV6-4, the J gene TRBJ2-1, with TRBD2 identical over 7 bases. Trimming took 4 bases from V and 4 from J; bases not matched to a gene: 10. Germline V gene data show CDR1 as MRHNA and CDR2 as SNTAGT. The CDR3 is made up of 16 amino acids.

The rearrangement links TRBV9 to TRBJ1-5; D may be TRBD1 (6 bases). This CDR3 region has 14 residues. Trimming shortened V by 0 bases and J by 7 bases, and 11 bases separated the two germline ends. Looked up from germline, CDR1 is SGDLS and CDR2 is YYNGEE. CDR3 bases: TGTGCCAGCAGCGTAGCTTCAGGGGACCAGCCCCAGCATTTT. As protein: CASSVASGDQPQHF.

V is TRBV9 and J is TRBJ2-7; maybe TRBD1 (5 bases). Germline CDR1 and CDR2: SGDLS and YYNGEE. Trimming took off 3 bases at V and 3 bases at J, with 13 bases between the two ends. The CDR3 is made up of 14 amino acids. CDR3 in amino acids: CASSESNRFYEQYF. For the CDR3, the DNA is TGTGCCAGCAGCGAATCGAACAGGTTCTACGAGCAGTACTTC.

This clone was recorded only once. This chain links TRBV6-1 with TRBJ2-1; possibly TRBD1 for D (6 bases). Germline V gene sequence: CDR1 MNHNS, CDR2 SASEGT. This CDR3 is 17 amino acids long. V was clipped by 3 bases and J by 5 bases, with 20 bases between them. The CDR3 sequence is CASSDWPSKDRHNEQFF. CDR3 nucleotides: TGTGCCAGCAGTGATTGGCCCTCAAAGGACAGACACAATGAGCAGTTCTTC.

The chain recombines TRBV19 with TRBJ1-1; D is possibly TRBD1 (5 bases). Germline CDR1 LNHDA, CDR2 SQIVND (reference sequence). Trimming shortened V by 6 bases and J by 13 bases, and 21 bases separated the two germline ends. This CDR3 comprises 13 residues. This chain's CDR3 is CASRNPGLSNIFF. CDR3 nucleotide sequence: TGTGCCAGTAGGAACCCGGGACTCTCGAATATTTTCTTT.

The chain is built from TRBV3-1 (or the pseudogene TRBV3-2) and TRBJ1-5, with 8 nucleotides matching TRBD1. The V and J ends lost 2 bases and 0 bases, in that order; junction bases with no gene match: 3. Per germline, CDR1 LGHDT and CDR2 YNNKEL (reference sequence). CDR3 length: 16 amino acids. The CDR3 nucleotides are TGTGCCAGCAGCCAACTACAGGGGGATAGCAATCAGCCCCAGCATTTT. This gives the protein CASSQLQGDSNQPQHF.

There are a few counts of this clone. The chain has TRBV28 and TRBJ2-1; tentative D call: TRBD1 (6 bases). Trimming removed 6 bases from V and 6 bases from J, with 18 bases in between. The CDR3 is 15 residues long. Germline values: CDR1 MDHEN, CDR2 SYDVKM. The CDR3 coding sequence is TGTGCCAGCAGCATGGGAACAGGGACCGGCAATGAGCAGTTCTTC. Protein: CASSMGTGTGNEQFF.

V is TRBV7-8 and J is TRBJ2-3, with D tentatively TRBD2 (5 bases). Germline-derived CDR1 and CDR2 are SGHVS and FQNEAQ. V lost 5 bases to trimming and J lost 2 bases, with 11 bases between them. The CDR3 covers 14 residues. This CDR3 reads CASSPRLTTDTQYF. The CDR3 DNA sequence: TGTGCCAGCAGCCCCCGACTAACCACAGATACGCAGTATTTT.

In this sample, this clone turned up a few times. The chain is built from TRBV25-1 and TRBJ1-2; no reliable D call. CDR1 is MGHDK and CDR2 is SYGVNS in the germline V gene. The V gene lost 5 bases and the J gene lost 7 bases, with 17 bases spanning the gap. This CDR3 contains 14 residues. This chain's CDR3 is CASSRDGVLGGYTF. In DNA, the CDR3 is TGTGCCAGCAGTAGAGACGGGGTCTTGGGTGGCTACACCTTC.

The chain joins TRBV3-1 (or the pseudogene TRBV3-2) to TRBJ2-3; D is ambiguous. The V end lost 4 bases, the J end lost 1 base, and 18 bases lay between the germline ends. The CDR3 covers 17 residues. Per the germline V gene, CDR1 is LGHDT and CDR2 is YNNKEL (reference sequence). CDR3 amino acids: CASSPARPQDCTDTQYF. The CDR3, as DNA: TGTGCCAGCAGCCCTGCTCGTCCCCAGGATTGCACAGATACGCAGTATTTT.

This chain connects TRBV28 to TRBJ2-1; 13 positions match TRBD2. CDR1 is MDHEN and CDR2 is SYDVKM in the germline V gene. The CDR3 has 16 residues. The ends lost 3 bases at V and 5 bases at J; junction bases unmatched: 4. The CDR3 sequence: CASSLSGLAGNNEQFF. The CDR3 bases are TGTGCCAGCAGTTTGTCGGGACTAGCGGGAAACAATGAGCAGTTCTTC.

J is TRBJ2-3 and V is TRBV7-3; 7 bases line up with TRBD2. In germline, CDR1 is SGHTA, CDR2 FQGTGA. The CDR3 contains 15 residues. J lost 5 bases, V lost 5 bases, and 10 bases had no gene match. The CDR3 spells CASSPGGRALDTQYF. CDR3 nucleotides: TGTGCCAGCAGCCCCGGGGGGAGGGCCTTAGATACGCAGTATTTT.

The V call is TRBV2, the J call TRBJ2-5; D is uncertain. The CDR3 has 12 residues. Per the germline V gene, CDR1 is SNHLY and CDR2 is FYNNEI. Trimming left V 6 bases short and J 9 bases short, with 14 bases between. This chain's CDR3 is CASREVIPAQYF. The CDR3 region has the DNA TGTGCCAGCAGAGAGGTCATCCCCGCCCAGTACTTC.

V is TRBV4-1 and J is TRBJ2-5; D remains ambiguous. This CDR3 region has 15 residues. With 0 bases removed from V and 3 bases from J, the gap between germline ends came to 11 bases. Germline lookup yields CDR1 MGHRA and CDR2 YSYEKL. The CDR3 DNA follows: TGCGCCAGCAGCCAAGATCTTTGGCAGGAAGAGACCCAGTACTTC. Translating gives CASSQDLWQEETQYF.

The rearrangement uses TRBV5-5 and TRBJ2-1, with TRBD1 matching 12 bases. CDR3 length: 17 amino acids. Trimming took 2 bases from V and 8 from J; bases not matched to a gene: 11. Germline V gives CDR1 SGHKS, CDR2 YYEKEE (reference sequence). The CDR3 region is CASSLTPGQGALDEQFF. Here the CDR3 DNA reads TGTGCCAGCAGCTTAACACCGGGACAGGGGGCTTTAGATGAGCAGTTCTTC.

The rearrangement links TRBV24-1 to TRBJ2-3, with D possibly TRBD2 on 5 matching bases. CDR1 is KGHDR and CDR2 is SFDVKD in the germline V gene. This CDR3 is 17 amino acids long. V lost 4 bases to trimming and J lost 0 bases, with 16 bases between them. The CDR3: CATSDPLPGSSTDTQYF. CDR3 DNA: TGTGCCACCAGTGACCCCCTTCCGGGATCTAGCACAGATACGCAGTATTTT.

The V gene is TRBV3-1 (or the pseudogene TRBV3-2), the J gene TRBJ1-2, with 9 bases that match TRBD1. The germline V gene has CDR1 LGHDT and CDR2 YNNKEL (reference sequence). Trimming took 3 bases from V and 14 from J; bases not matched to a gene: 13. The CDR3 is 14 amino acids. The CDR3 nucleotides are TGTGCCAGCAGCCAGCTAACAGGGGGCCCCAATTATACCTTC. Translation: CASSQLTGGPNYTF.

This chain uses TRBV5-1 with TRBJ2-3; 12 nucleotides align to TRBD2. V was pared by 2 bases and J by 5 bases, with 6 bases of the junction left unmatched. Germline V gene sequence: CDR1 SGHRS, CDR2 YFSETQ. The CDR3 loop spans 16 amino acids. CDR3 protein: CASSLRLAGGQDTQYF. CDR3 in DNA: TGCGCCAGCAGCTTACGGCTAGCGGGAGGGCAAGATACGCAGTATTTT.

The chain combines TRBV12-3 or TRBV12-4 with TRBJ2-4; 7 bases map to TRBD1. The CDR3 totals 13 residues. V gave up 7 bases and J gave up 3 bases; unmatched junction bases: 3. CDR3 region: CASTRDSKNIQYF. The CDR3 DNA reads TGTGCCAGCACACGGGACAGCAAAAACATTCAGTACTTC.

This clone was found once. The gene calls are TRBV29-1 and TRBJ2-3; 10 bases line up with TRBD2. This CDR3 region has 14 residues. Looked up from germline, CDR1 is SQVTM and CDR2 is ANQGSEA. V shed 7 bases and J 4 bases; nucleotides not matched to a gene: 8. The CDR3 nucleotides are TGCAGCGCATCTAGCGGGAGCGCGGCAGATACGCAGTATTTT. Its translation is CSASSGSAADTQYF.